This T cell receptor (beta chain) was recovered during a study of metastatic and nonmetastatic thyroid tumors. No treatment of any kind had been given to any patient before thyroid surgery. The CDR3 covers 14 residues. The V gene's germline CDR1 is GTSNPN and CDR2 SVGIG (reference sequence). With MiXCR, TCRdb called clones anew from the PCR reads. The sample lists more than 20,000 clones; approximately 12% were seen once. As concerns this clone: This may be a read error: a much more frequent sequence differs by one nucleotide.

The source material was blood. The chain couples TRBV30 to TRBJ2-5, with 12 nucleotides matching TRBD2. The clonotype was recovered from a female donor with papillary thyroid cancer or a benign thyroid nodule (not recorded which). Some clones in this sample may be carry-over from other donors' samples. The CDR3 DNA reads TGTGCCTGTAGTGTACTAGCGGGAGGTGGGACCCAGTACTTC. Residues: CACSVLAGGGTQYF.